This TCR beta chain came from a study of breast tumors, draining lymph nodes, adjacent tissues. Study-wide findings and caveats: Luminal-like breast cancer showed significantly greater tumor-nontumor repertoire similarity than basal-like breast cancer did. Tumor T cell lymph node origin was a supported hypothesis, not proven.

Breast cancer patients provided tissue from their axillary draining lymph nodes. In TCRdb, the multiplex PCR reads were re-called with MiXCR into one record per CDR3 protein. This sample yields some 130,000 distinct CDR3 sequences, of which just under 20% are seen a single time; over 3% belongs to the top ten. This clonotype came up many times. What it binds is not known. Germline CDR1 and CDR2: SQVTM and ANQGSEA. Germline trimming cut 5 bases from V and 6 bases from J; bases unmatched to any gene: 3. The CDR3 consists of 12 residues. The TCR originated in a female donor with breast cancer. Some clones in this sample may be carry-over from other donors' samples. The sample consisted of axillary lymph node tissue. The chain employs TRBV29-1 and TRBJ2-7; 11 bases align to TRBD1. The CDR3 region is CSVLGTGGEQYF. CDR3 in DNA: TGCAGCGTTCTCGGGACAGGGGGCGAGCAGTACTTC.